This TCR beta chain was captured by sequencing in a study of human T cells and chemical hapten exposure (dated by TCRdb to the early 2020s). Background for the entire study: For sensitization, 2% DPC in acetone was applied to a roughly 2 cm by roughly 2 cm area of upper inner arm skin. Throughout the study period of around 25 weeks, patients also received therapeutic DPC doses to the scalp every week. Patch testing was done on the upper back using Finn chambers containing 0.01% DPC, and results were scored after 6 days according to International Contact Dermatitis Research Group standards. Blood for TCR sequencing was provided by twenty-nine alopecia patients at one to four time points (pre-sensitization, 2, 6 and 24 weeks). The libraries were sequenced as a pool, and the TCR yield per sample differed mostly because of small variations in library volumes within the pool. This study followed changes in the peripheral blood TCR repertoire in vivo during primary and secondary sensitization of alopecia patients to the hapten diphenylcyclopropenone (DPC). Blood was sampled from patients pre-sensitization (week 0) and at 2, 6 and about 24 weeks after DPC sensitization. The patient cohort, mostly female, included alopecia areata with under or over 50% scalp involvement, alopecia totalis and alopecia universalis.

Overall results and qualifications from the work: Because all patients had alopecia, a presumed autoimmune disease, the immune response of the patients might differ from that of healthy individuals. Patch test score correlated positively with the number of PT1 expanded TCRs, reaching significance at thresholds 8, 16 and 32 but not at 4. After repeated subsampling, changes were observed in the strength of the expansion versus patch-test correlation and in the threshold at which the correlation became significant. Expanded TCRs formed significantly more large CDR3 similarity clusters than pre-sensitization or healthy control sets, consistent with antigen-driven responses. DPC sensitization did not change the number of TCRs with a frequency above 1 in 1000, and there was no evidence of changes in global repertoire structure.

The sample's time point label, decoded: patch test 1, 2 weeks after DPC sensitization. The treatment or condition label for this specimen denotes: therapeutic diphenylcyclopropenone sensitization with weekly scalp DPC. Blood at each patch-test visit was drawn before the patch test was applied. Patients were eligible if aged 18 to 70, diagnosed with alopecia and judged suitable for DPC therapy, and pregnant patients were excluded. Total RNA was extracted from unfractionated whole blood collected in Tempus Blood RNA tubes. In regard to this clonotype: Its antigen is unknown. No qualities accompany the bases; no much larger clone lies one base away.

Receptors were amplified or captured by RACE. The sequencing machine was a NextSeq 500. During library preparation, unique molecular identifiers were attached to individual cDNA molecules so that TCRs could be counted in a quantitative, reproducible way. From each blood RNA sample, both TCR alpha and TCR beta chains were sequenced. For the original study's pipeline: The median number of TCRs per sample was roughly 100,000, ranging from about 20,000 to 690,600. V, J and CDR3 annotation of the TCR reads was performed with the Decombinator software suite. Every sample was subsampled to the same number of TCRs (28,000) for the PS versus PT1 abundance plots. TCRs were defined as expanded if absent before sensitization and observed at least eight times at the 2-week time point. TCRdb reprocessed the public reads (quality trimming at Q25 with fastp, clone calling with MiXCR) and kept in-frame beta chains. Each CDR3 protein appears once, grouped with its most common genes and DNA. These V and J calls derive from TCRdb rather than the authors' analysis. The sample contains around 150,000 distinct CDR3 sequences, 14% of them found a single time. Together, the top ten hold 1.5% to 2% of the sample.

This specimen was whole blood, taken in connection with sensitization to the hapten diphenylcyclopropenone (DPC). The receptor's source is a woman aged 25 to 39 with alopecia areata. Some clones in this sample may be carry-over from other donors' samples.

The nucleotide sequence is TGTGCCAGCAGTTTCGACAGTTCCCCTCAGCCCCAGCATTTT. Its translation reads: CASSFDSSPQPQHF. This chain joins TRBV6-2 or TRBV6-3 to TRBJ1-5; TRBD1 is a weak D gene call, 5 bases matching. The CDR3 numbers 14 residues from cysteine through phenylalanine. Only CDR3 DNA is held: 42 bases, read in frame from base 1. CDR1 MNHEY and CDR2 SVGEGT are derived from the germline V gene. The junction shows trimming of 4 bases on V and 6 bases on J, plus 13 bases between the germline ends.